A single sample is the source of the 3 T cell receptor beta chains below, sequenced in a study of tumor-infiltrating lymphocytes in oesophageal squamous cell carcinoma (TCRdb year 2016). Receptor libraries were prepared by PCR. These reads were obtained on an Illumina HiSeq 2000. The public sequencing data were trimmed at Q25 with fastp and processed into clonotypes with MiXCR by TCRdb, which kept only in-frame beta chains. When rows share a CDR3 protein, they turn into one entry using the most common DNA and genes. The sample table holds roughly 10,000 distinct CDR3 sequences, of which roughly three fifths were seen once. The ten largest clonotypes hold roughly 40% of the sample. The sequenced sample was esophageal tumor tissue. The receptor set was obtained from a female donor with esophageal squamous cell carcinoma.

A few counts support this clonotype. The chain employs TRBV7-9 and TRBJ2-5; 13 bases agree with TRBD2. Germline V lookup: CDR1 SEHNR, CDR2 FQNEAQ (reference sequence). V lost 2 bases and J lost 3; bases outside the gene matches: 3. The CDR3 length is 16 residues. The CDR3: CASSLLGLAGKETQYF. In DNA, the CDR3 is TGTGCCAGCAGCTTATTGGGACTAGCGGGGAAAGAGACCCAGTACTTC.

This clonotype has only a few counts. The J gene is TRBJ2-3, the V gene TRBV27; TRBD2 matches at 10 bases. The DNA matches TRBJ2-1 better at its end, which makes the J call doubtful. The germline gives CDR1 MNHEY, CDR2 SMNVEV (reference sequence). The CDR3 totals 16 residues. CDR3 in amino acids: CASWERGGQHHNEQFF. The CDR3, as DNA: TGTGCCAGTTGGGAGCGGGGGGGACAGCACCACAATGAGCAGTTCTTC.

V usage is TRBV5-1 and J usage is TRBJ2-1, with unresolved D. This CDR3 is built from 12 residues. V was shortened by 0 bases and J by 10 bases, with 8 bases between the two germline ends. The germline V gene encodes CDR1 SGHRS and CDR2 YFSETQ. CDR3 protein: CASSLEEAEQFF. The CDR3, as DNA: TGCGCCAGCAGCTTGGAAGAGGCCGAGCAGTTCTTC. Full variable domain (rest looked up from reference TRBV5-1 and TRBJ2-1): KAGVTQTPRYLIKTRGQQVTLSCSPISGHRSVSWYQQTPGQGLQFLFEYFSETQRNKGNFPGRFSGRQFSNSRSEMNVSTLELGDSALYLCASSLEEAEQFFGPGTRLTVL.